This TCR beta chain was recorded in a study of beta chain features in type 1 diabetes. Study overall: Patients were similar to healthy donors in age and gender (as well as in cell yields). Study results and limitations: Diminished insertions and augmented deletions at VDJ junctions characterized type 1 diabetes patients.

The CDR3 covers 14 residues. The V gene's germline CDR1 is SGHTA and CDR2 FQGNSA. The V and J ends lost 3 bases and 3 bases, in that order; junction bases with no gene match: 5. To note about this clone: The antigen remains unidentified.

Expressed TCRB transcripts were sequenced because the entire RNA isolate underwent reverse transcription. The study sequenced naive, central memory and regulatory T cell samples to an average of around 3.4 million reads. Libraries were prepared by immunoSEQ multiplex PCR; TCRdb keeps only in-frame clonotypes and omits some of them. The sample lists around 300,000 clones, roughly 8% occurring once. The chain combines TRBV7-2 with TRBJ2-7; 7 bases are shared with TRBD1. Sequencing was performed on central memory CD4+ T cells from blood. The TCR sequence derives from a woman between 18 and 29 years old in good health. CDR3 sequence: CASSFMRQGYEQYF. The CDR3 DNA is TGTGCCAGCAGCTTCATGAGACAGGGCTACGAGCAGTACTTC.